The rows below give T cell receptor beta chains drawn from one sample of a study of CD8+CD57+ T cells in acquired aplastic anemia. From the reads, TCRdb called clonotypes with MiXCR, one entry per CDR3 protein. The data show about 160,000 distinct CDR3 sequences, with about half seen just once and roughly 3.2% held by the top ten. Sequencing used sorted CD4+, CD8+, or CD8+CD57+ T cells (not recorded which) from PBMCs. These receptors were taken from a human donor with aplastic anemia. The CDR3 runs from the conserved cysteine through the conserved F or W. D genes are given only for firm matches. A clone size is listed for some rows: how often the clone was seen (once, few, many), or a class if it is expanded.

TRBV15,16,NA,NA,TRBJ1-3,TGTGCCACCAGCAGGCCCGACAGCCTCTCTGGAAACACCATATATTTT,CATSRPDSLSGNTIYF
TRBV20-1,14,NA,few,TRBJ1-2,TGCAGTGCAGAGCCCTCCCAAGCTAACTATGGCTACACCTTC,CSAEPSQANYGYTF
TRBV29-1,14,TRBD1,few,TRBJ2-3,TGCAGCATCGCGAGGGACAGGCGCACAGATACGCAGTATTTT,CSIARDRRTDTQYF
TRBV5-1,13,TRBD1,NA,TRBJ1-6,TGCGCCAGCAAAGGGACAGGAGATTCACCCCTCCACTTT,CASKGTGDSPLHF
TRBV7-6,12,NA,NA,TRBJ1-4,TGTGCCAGCAGCAAGGACAGCGAAAAACTGTTTTTT,CASSKDSEKLFF
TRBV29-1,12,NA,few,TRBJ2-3,TGCAGCGTCGGGGATTTCACAGATACGCAGTATTTT,CSVGDFTDTQYF
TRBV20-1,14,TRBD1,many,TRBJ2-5,TGCAGTGCTAGAGATACAGGGGGCAAGGAGACCCAGTACTTC,CSARDTGGKETQYF
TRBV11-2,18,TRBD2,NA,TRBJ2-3,TGTGCCAGCAGCTACGGACTAGCGGGAGGCCGAAGCACAGATACGCAGTATTTT,CASSYGLAGGRSTDTQYF
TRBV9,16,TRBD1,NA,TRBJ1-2,TGTGCCAGCAGCGTAGTTCCAGGGGGCGCCGGCTATGGCTACACCTTC,CASSVVPGGAGYGYTF
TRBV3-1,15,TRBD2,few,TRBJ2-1,TGTGCCAGCAGCCTAAAGGGACTAGGGGCCAATGAGCAGTTCTTC,CASSLKGLGANEQFF
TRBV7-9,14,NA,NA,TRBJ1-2,TGTGCCAGCAGCTTAGGACAGACTTTGGGTGGCTACACCTTC,CASSLGQTLGGYTF
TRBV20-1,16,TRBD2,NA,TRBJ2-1,TGCAGTGCTAGAGATCTGTTTACTAGCGGGCCGGGTGAGCAGTCCTTC,CSARDLFTSGPGEQSF
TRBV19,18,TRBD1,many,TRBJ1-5,TGTGCCAGTAGTATAGGACCTCAGGGGGAGAGGAGCAATCAGCCCCAGCATTTT,CASSIGPQGERSNQPQHF
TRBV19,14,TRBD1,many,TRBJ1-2,TGTGCCAGTAGTATCGTGGGACAGCCTTATGGCTACACCTTC,CASSIVGQPYGYTF
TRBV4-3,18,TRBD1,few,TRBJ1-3,TGCGCCAGCAGCCTTTCGACAGGGCCACCGAGCTCTGGAAACACCATATATTTT,CASSLSTGPPSSGNTIYF
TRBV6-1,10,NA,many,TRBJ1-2,TGTGCCAGCAGTGAGTCTGGCTACACCTTC,CASSESGYTF
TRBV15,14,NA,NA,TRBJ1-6,TGTGCCACCAGCACCCCCCTGTCCGGTTCACCCCTCCACTTT,CATSTPLSGSPLHF
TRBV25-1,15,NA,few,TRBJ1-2,TGCGCCAGCAGTGATTTAGAGACTGTCTCGGGCGGCTACACCTTC,CASSDLETVSGGYTF
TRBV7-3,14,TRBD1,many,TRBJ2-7,TGTGCCAGCAGGCGGACAGGGAAGTCGTACGAGCAGTACTTC,CASRRTGKSYEQYF
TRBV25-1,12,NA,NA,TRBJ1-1,TGTACCAGCAGACAGGAGTGGACTGAAGCTGTCTTT,CTSRQEWTEAVF
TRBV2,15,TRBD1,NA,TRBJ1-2,TGTGCCATCAGTATTGGACAGGGTAGTGCCTATGGCTACACCTTC,CAISIGQGSAYGYTF
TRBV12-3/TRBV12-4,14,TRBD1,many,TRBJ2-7,TGTGCCAGCAGTCCGACAGGGGAACTTGGGGAGCAGTACTTC,CASSPTGELGEQYF
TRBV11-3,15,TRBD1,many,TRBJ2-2,TGTGCCAGCAGCTTAGTGGGACAGGGGGTCGGGGAGCTGTTTTTT,CASSLVGQGVGELFF
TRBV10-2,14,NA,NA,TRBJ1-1,TGCGCCAGCAGTGAGGAGGCCTTATGGACTGAAGCTTTCTTT,CASSEEALWTEAFF
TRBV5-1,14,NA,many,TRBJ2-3,TGCGCCAGCAGCTTGAGCGACGGGACATTGACGCAGTATTTT,CASSLSDGTLTQYF
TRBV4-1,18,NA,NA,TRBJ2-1,TGCGCCAGCAGCCAAGATCCCCTAGGGGCGCCCTTATCCAATGAGCAGTTCTTC,CASSQDPLGAPLSNEQFF
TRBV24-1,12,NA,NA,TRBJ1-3,TGTGCCACGAATAGCGGGACTAACACCATATATTTT,CATNSGTNTIYF
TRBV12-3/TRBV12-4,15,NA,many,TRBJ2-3,TGTGCCAGCAGTTTAAGGTCTAGCTTCACAGATACGCAGTATTTT,CASSLRSSFTDTQYF
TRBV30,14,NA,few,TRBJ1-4,TGTGCCTGTGGAGTGTGGTCAACTAATGAAAAACTGTTTTTT,CACGVWSTNEKLFF
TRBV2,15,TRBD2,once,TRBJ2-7,TGTGCCAGCAGTGGTTGGACGGGGGGATCTTACGAGCAGTACTTC,CASSGWTGGSYEQYF
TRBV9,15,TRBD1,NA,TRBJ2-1,TGTGCCAGCAGCGCTAGACAGGGGGAATACGATGAGCAGTTCTTC,CASSARQGEYDEQFF
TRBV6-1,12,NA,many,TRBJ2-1,TGTGCCAGCACCCGGGACTACAATGAGCAGTTCTTC,CASTRDYNEQFF
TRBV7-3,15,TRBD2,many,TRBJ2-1,TGTGCCAGCAGCCTCCTAGCGGGAGAGAACAATGAGCAGTTCTTC,CASSLLAGENNEQFF
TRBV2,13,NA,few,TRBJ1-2,TGTGCCAGCCTCAAGTCCCCTAACTATGGCTACACCTTC,CASLKSPNYGYTF
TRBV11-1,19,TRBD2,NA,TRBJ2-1,TGTGCCAGCAGTCGTACTGGGACTAGCGGGGGGGCAATTGCGGCTGAGCAGTTCTTC,CASSRTGTSGGAIAAEQFF
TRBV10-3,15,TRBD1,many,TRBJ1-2,TGTGCCATCAGTGAGAAGACAGGGATTAGGTATGGCTACACCTTC,CAISEKTGIRYGYTF
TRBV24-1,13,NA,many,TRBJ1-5,TGTGCCACCAGGGCCAGTTTAAGTCAGCCCCAGCATTTT,CATRASLSQPQHF
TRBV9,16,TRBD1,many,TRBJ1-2,TGTGCCAGCAGCGTCTACGACAGGGTGTCTAACTATGGCTACACCTTC,CASSVYDRVSNYGYTF
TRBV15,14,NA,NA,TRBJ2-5,TGTGCCACCAGCAGGGGTAGGTTGGGAGAGACCCAGTACTTC,CATSRGRLGETQYF
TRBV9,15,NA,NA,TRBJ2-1,TGTGCCAGCAGCGCTTCGGGCATCACCTACAATGAGCAGTTCTTC,CASSASGITYNEQFF
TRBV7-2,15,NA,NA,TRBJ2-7,TGTGCCAGCAGCTTAGCGCCGGGAGCGGACTACGAGCAGTACTTC,CASSLAPGADYEQYF
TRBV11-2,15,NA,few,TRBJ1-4,TGTGCCAGCAGCAGGGGGGGTCAGATGAATGAAAAACTGTTTTTT,CASSRGGQMNEKLFF
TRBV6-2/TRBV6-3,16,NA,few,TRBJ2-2,TGTGCCAGCAGTTCGTCCTTAGCGTCGGGCACCGGGGAGCTGTTTTTT,CASSSSLASGTGELFF
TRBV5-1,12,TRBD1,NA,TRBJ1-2,TGCGCCAGCAGCAACCGACAGGGTGGCTACACCTTC,CASSNRQGGYTF